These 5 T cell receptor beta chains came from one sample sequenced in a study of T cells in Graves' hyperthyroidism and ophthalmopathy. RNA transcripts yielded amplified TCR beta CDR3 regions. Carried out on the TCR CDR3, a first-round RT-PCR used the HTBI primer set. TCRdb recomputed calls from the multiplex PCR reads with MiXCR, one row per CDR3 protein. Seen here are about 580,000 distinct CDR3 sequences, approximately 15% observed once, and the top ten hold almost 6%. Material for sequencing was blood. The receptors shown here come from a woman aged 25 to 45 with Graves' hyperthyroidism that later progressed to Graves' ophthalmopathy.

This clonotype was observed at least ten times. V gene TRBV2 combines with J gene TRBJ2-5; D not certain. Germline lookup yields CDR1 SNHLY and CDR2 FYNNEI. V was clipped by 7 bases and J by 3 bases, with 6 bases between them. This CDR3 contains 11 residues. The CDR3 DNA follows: TGTGCCAGCAAAGATGAAGAGACCCAGTACTTC. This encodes CASKDEETQYF.

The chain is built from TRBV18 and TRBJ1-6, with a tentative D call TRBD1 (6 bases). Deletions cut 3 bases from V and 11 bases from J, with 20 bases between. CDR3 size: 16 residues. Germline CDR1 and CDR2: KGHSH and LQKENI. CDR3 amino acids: CASSPQPTGSTAPLHF. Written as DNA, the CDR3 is TGTGCCAGCTCACCCCAGCCTACAGGGTCAACTGCACCCCTCCACTTT.

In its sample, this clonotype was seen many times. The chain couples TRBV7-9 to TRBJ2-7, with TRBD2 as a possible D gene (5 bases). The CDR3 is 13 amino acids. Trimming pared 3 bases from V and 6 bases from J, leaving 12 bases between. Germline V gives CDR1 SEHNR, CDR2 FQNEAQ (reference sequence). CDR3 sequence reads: CASSFAGVVEQYF. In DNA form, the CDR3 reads TGTGCCAGCAGCTTTGCCGGGGTAGTCGAGCAGTACTTC.

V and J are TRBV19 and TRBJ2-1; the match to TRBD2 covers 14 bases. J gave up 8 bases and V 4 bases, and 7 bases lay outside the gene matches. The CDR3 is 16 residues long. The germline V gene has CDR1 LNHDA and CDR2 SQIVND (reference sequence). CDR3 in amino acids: CASSKGLAGVTDEQFF. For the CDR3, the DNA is TGTGCCAGTAGTAAGGGACTAGCGGGAGTAACCGATGAGCAGTTCTTC.

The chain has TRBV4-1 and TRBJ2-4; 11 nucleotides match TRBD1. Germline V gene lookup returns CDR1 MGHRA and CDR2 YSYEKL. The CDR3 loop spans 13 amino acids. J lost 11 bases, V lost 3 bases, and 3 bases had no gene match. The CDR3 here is CASSQDRGRVQYF. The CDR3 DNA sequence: TGCGCCAGCAGCCAGGACAGGGGGCGAGTTCAGTACTTC.